This TCR beta chain was captured by sequencing in a study of cytomegalovirus exposure and HLA in healthy donors. Both 60 Vbeta primers and 13 Jbeta primers went into the PCR. This table comes from immunoSEQ multiplex PCR, and its TCRdb copy is limited to in-frame clones, with some not included. The sample shows about 120,000 clones, approximately 76% of them seen only once. The CDR3 is 13 amino acids. With V trimmed by 7 bases and J by 7 bases, 6 bases remained unmatched. Germline CDR1 MDHEN, CDR2 SYDVKM. This clone appeared once. The sequencing input was PBMCs. This clonotype was obtained from a man between 60 and 75 years old in good health and CMV-seropositive. The chain couples TRBV28 to TRBJ2-1; 8 nucleotides agree with TRBD2. DNA of the CDR3: TGTGCCAGCATCCGGGAGGGCATAAATGAGCAGTTCTTC. The encoded protein is CASIREGINEQFF.